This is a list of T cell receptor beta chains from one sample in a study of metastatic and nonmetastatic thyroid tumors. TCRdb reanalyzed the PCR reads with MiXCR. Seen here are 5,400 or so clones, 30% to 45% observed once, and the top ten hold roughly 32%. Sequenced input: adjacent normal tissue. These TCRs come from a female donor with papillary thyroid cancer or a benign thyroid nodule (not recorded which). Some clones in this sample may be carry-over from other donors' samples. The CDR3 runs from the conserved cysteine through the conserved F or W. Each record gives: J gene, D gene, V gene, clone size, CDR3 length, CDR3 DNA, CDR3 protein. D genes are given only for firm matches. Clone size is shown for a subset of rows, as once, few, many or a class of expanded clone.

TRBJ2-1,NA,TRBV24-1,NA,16,TGTGCCACCAGTGACACCGGGACCGGACTCTACAATGAGCAGTTCTTC,CATSDTGTGLYNEQFF
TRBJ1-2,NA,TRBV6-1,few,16,TGTGCCAGCAGTGACTACAGGGTCTTTAATGTCTATGGCTACACCTTC,CASSDYRVFNVYGYTF
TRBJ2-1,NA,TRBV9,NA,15,NA,CASSVAIGASRGGIF
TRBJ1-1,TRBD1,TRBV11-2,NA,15,TGTGCCAGCAGCTTAGCTTTCTTAGGGGGCTCTGAAGCTTTCTTT,CASSLAFLGGSEAFF
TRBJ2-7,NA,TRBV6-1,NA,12,TGTGCCAGCACCGAAGGCGGTTTTGAGCAGTACTTC,CASTEGGFEQYF
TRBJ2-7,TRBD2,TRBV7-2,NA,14,TGTGCCAGCAGCAGACTAGCGGACTACTACGAGCAGTACTTC,CASSRLADYYEQYF
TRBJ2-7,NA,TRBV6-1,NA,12,TGTGCCAGCGGTGGGGCCCGCTACGAGCAGTACTTC,CASGGARYEQYF
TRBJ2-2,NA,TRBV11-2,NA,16,TGTGCCAGCAGCTTCCTTACAGGTGTAGACACCGGGGAGCTGTTTTTT,CASSFLTGVDTGELFF
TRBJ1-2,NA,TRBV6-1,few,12,TGTGCCAGCACCCGGGACAACTATGGCTACACCTTC,CASTRDNYGYTF
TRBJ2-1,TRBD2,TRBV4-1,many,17,TGCGCCAGCAGCCAGGCTAGCGGGGGGGCGGGGGGCAATGAGCAGTTCTTC,CASSQASGGAGGNEQFF
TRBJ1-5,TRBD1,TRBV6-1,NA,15,TGTGCCAGCAGACCGGGGACAGGGGTTGGACAGCCCCAGCATTTT,CASRPGTGVGQPQHF
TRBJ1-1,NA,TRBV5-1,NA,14,TGCGCCAGCAGTCTACAGGGAGAGAGGACTGAAGCTTTCTTT,CASSLQGERTEAFF
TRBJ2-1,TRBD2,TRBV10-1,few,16,TGCGCCAGCAGTGAGTCGGGACTAGCGGGAGGTTATGAGCAGTTCTTC,CASSESGLAGGYEQFF
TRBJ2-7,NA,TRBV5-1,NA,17,TGCGCCAGCAGCTTGGCCCCCGCAGGGTATCTTGGTTACGAGCAGTACTTC,CASSLAPAGYLGYEQYF
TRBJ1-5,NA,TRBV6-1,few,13,TGTGCCAGCAGTGGGGCGGAGAATCAGCCCCAGCATTTT,CASSGAENQPQHF
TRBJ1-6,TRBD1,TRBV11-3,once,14,TGTGCCAGCAGCTATACAGGGGGCCGGTCACCCCTCCACTTT,CASSYTGGRSPLHF
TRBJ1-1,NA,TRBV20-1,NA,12,TGCAGTGCTCCGACCCCAACACTCGGAGCTTTCTTT,CSAPTPTLGAFF
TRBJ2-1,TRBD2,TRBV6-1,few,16,TGTGCCAGCAGGGCTAGCGGGGGGGTGGGCTACAATGAGCAGTTCTTC,CASRASGGVGYNEQFF
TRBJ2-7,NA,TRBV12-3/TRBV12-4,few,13,TGTGCCAGCAGCTCCGAGGGAGGATTGGGGCAGTACTTC,CASSSEGGLGQYF
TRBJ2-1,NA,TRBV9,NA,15,TGTGCCAGCAGCGTAGGAAGGAGACTCTACAATGAGAAGTTCTTC,CASSVGRRLYNEKFF
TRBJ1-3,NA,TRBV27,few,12,TGTGCCAGCAGTCCGGGTGGAAACACCATATATTTT,CASSPGGNTIYF
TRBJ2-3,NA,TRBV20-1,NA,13,TGCAGTGCCTCCTCGGAGGGCCACGATACGCAGTATTTT,CSASSEGHDTQYF
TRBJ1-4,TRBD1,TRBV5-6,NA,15,TGTGCCAGCAGCGCTGGAACAGGGGCCCTCGGTCAACTGTTTTTT,CASSAGTGALGQLFF
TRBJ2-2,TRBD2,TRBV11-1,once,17,TGTGCCAGCAGCTTTAAACGGCTAGCGGGCGTAGCCGGGGAGCTGTTTTTT,CASSFKRLAGVAGELFF
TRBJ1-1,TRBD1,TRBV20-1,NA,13,TGCAGTGCTGGACAGGGGGCCCACACTGAAGCTTTCTTT,CSAGQGAHTEAFF
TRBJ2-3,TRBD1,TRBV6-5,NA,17,TGTGCCAGCAGTTTGACAGGGAAGGGGGCTAGCACAGATACGCAGTATTTT,CASSLTGKGASTDTQYF
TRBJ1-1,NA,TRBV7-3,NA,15,TGTGCCAGCAGTTCCTTGCTGGGACTAAACACTGAAGCTTTCTTT,CASSSLLGLNTEAFF
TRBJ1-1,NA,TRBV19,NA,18,TGTGCCAGTAGATGGGATGGAGGTTCGGAGAAGTTGAACACTGAAGCTTTCTTT,CASRWDGGSEKLNTEAFF
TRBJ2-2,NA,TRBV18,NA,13,TGTGCCAGCTCACCACCGAACACCGGGGAGCTGTTTTTT,CASSPPNTGELFF
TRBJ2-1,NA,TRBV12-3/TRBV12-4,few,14,TGTGCCAGCAGTTCCACCTTCATTGGGAATGAGCAGTTCTTC,CASSSTFIGNEQFF
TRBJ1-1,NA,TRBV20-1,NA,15,TGCAGTGCTAGATCTCCCCTCGGAGGGAACACTGAAGCTTTCTTT,CSARSPLGGNTEAFF
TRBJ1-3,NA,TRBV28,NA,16,TGTGCCAGCAGTCCATCCAGTAGAGGCGCTGTAAACACCATATATTTT,CASSPSSRGAVNTIYF
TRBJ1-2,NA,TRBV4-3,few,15,TGCGCCAGCAGCCAAGATGGAGGGTACGGCTATGGCTACACCTTC,CASSQDGGYGYGYTF
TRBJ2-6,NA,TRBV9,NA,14,TGTGCCAGCAGCCCGGGTGACGGGGCCAACGTCCTGACTTTC,CASSPGDGANVLTF
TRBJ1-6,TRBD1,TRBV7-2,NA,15,TGTGCCAGCAGCCCCGGGACAGGGGAAGGTTCACCCCTCCACTTT,CASSPGTGEGSPLHF
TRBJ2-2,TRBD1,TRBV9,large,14,TGTGCCAGCAGCCGGGACAGAACCACCGGGGAGCTGTTTTTT,CASSRDRTTGELFF
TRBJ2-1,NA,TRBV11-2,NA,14,TGTGCCAGCAGCGTTTCTTACTCGGGGAATGAGCAGTTCTTC,CASSVSYSGNEQFF
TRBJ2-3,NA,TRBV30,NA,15,TGTGCCTGGAGTGTATCAGGGTCGAACAATCAGCCCCAGTATTTT,CAWSVSGSNNQPQYF
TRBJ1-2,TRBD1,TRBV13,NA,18,TGTGCCAGCAGCCGGGGAGAGACCGGACAGGGGAGTGTCTATGGCTACACCTTC,CASSRGETGQGSVYGYTF
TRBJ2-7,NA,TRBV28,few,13,TGCGCCAGCAGTGACCACACACCCTACGAGCAGTACTTC,CASSDHTPYEQYF
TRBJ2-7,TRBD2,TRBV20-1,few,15,TGCAGTGCGATCCCTAGCGGGAGTTCAACCTACGAGCAGTACTTC,CSAIPSGSSTYEQYF
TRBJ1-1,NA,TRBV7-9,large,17,TGTGCCAGCAGCTTAGCGGAAGGGACCCTAATAGATACTGAAGCTTTCTTT,CASSLAEGTLIDTEAFF
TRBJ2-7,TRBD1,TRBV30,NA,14,TGTGCCTGGAGTGTAAACCAGGGGGCGCGAGAGCAGTACTTC,CAWSVNQGAREQYF
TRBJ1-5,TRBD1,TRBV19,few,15,TGTGCCAGTAACTCCGGGACAGACCACAATCAGCCCCAGCATTTT,CASNSGTDHNQPQHF
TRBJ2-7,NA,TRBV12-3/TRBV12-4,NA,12,TGTGCCAGCAGACCCGAGGCCTACGAGCAGTACTTC,CASRPEAYEQYF
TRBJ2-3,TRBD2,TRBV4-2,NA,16,TGTGCCAGCAGCCCACTAGCGGGGGGCGCCACAGATACGCAGTATTTT,CASSPLAGGATDTQYF
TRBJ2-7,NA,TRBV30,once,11,TGTGCCTGGAGTCCCCTCTACGAGCAGTACTTC,CAWSPLYEQYF
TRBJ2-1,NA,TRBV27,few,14,TGTGCCAGCAGTTTATACACTATAGAGGATGAGCAGTTCTTC,CASSLYTIEDEQFF
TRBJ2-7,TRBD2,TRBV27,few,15,TGTGCCAGCAGTTTTTTAGGGCGGGGGGGGGGCGAGCAGTACTTC,CASSFLGRGGGEQYF
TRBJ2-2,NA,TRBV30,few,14,TGTGCCTGGAGTGAACTTTTGACAAGCGGGGAGCTGTTTTTT,CAWSELLTSGELFF
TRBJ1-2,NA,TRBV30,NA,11,TGTGCCTGGAGCTTTTACTGTGGCTACACCTTC,CAWSFYCGYTF
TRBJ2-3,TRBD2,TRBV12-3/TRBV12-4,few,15,TGTGCCAGCAGTTTCACCGTTGCTAGCGGGGATACGCAGTATTTT,CASSFTVASGDTQYF
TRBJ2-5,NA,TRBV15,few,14,TGTGCCACCAGCAGATCCCCAGGGGGGGAGACCCAGTACTTC,CATSRSPGGETQYF
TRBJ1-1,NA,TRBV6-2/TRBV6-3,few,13,TGTGCCAGCAGTTACCGGTATAACACTGAAGCTTTCTTT,CASSYRYNTEAFF
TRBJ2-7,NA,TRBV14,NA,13,TGTGCCAGCAGCCGCTACGGGGCCTACGAGCAGTACTTC,CASSRYGAYEQYF
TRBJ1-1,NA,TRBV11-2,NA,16,TGTGCCAGCAGTTCAAGGGGGTCGGGACGCCACACTGAAGCTTTCTTT,CASSSRGSGRHTEAFF
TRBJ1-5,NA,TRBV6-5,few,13,TGTGCCAGCAGTTATGAGAGCAATCAGCCCCAGCATTTT,CASSYESNQPQHF
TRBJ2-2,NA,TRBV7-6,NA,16,TGTGCCAGCAGCCAGGGGTGGGGGCGCAGCACCGGGGAGCTGTTTTTT,CASSQGWGRSTGELFF
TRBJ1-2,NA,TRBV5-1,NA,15,TGCGCCAGCAGCTCCCTAGAGGCGGGGGTGAATGGCTACACCTTC,CASSSLEAGVNGYTF
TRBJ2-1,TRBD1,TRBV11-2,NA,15,TGTGCCAGCAGCCGGCCGGGACAGGGGTACAATGAGCAGTTCTTC,CASSRPGQGYNEQFF